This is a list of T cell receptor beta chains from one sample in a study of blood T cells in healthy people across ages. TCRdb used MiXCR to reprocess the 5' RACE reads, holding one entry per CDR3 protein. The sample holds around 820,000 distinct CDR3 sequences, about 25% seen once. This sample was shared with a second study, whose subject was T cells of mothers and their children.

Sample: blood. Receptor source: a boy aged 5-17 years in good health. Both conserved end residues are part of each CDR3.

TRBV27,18,CASSPYSPGTNMYNEQFF
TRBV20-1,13,CSASDRAKNIQYF
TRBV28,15,CASSSFYRSNQPQHF
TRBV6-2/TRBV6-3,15,CASSYSTWVDYEQYF
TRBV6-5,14,CASSYYGLKETQYF
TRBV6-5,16,CASSYGLGQGLNEQFF
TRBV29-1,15,CSVEGMGTASSEAFF
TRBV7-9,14,CASSLGTLEETQYF
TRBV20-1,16,CSASDRASGRIETQYF
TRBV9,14,CASSAVQGADEQYF
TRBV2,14,CASSWDSFNQPQHF
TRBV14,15,CASSHGQGEKDTQYF
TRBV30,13,CAWSAESSGKLFF
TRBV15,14,CATSRSTGTLRAFF
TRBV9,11,CASSTGLVQYF
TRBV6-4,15,CASSRDRGFADTQYF
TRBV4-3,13,CASSQPPWGEQYF
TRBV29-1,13,CSVAGRLALEQFF
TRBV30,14,CALLISGNPYEQYF
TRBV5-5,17,CASSLGLPGQHNQPQHF
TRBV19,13,CASSIDAEGGQYF
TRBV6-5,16,CASSWGTTGVPYEQYF
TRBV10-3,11,CAISNTDTQYF
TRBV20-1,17,CSARVSGQPVPEKTQYF
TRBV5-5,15,CASSETTGPGTEAFF
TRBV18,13,CASTLALQETQYF
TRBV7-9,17,CASSPQTGGYLYNEQFF
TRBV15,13,CATSREDNYEQYF
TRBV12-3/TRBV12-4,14,CASSLMSSVNEQFF
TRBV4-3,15,CASSQDSGPYYEQYF
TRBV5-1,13,CASSLSTGYEQYF